Following are 16 T cell receptor beta chains from one sample sequenced in a study of CD8 T cells in Susac syndrome. About 0.45 to 1 ug RNA was reverse transcribed with random hexamers. TCRdb ran MiXCR on the immunoSEQ multiplex PCR reads and lists one entry per CDR3 protein. Of around 170,000 distinct CDR3 sequences listed, approximately 95% are singletons. The sequenced material came from CD4+ T cells from PBMCs. The source is a human donor with Susac syndrome.

This chain uses TRBV29-1 with TRBJ2-5; TRBD2 agrees at 14 bases. CDR1 SQVTM and CDR2 ANQGSEA come from the germline V gene. V shed 1 base and J 5 bases; nucleotides not matched to a gene: 9. The CDR3 is made up of 17 amino acids. The CDR3 loop reads CSVEGPTSGGAGETQYF. The CDR3 nucleotides are TGCAGCGTTGAAGGCCCGACTAGCGGGGGGGCCGGGGAGACCCAGTACTTC.

The chain couples TRBV18 to TRBJ1-2, with D unresolved. The V gene lost 1 base and the J gene lost 6 bases, with 12 bases spanning the gap. CDR3 size: 14 residues. Germline V gives CDR1 KGHSH, CDR2 LQKENI. CDR3 in amino acids: CASSPQGPRDGYTF. The DNA for the CDR3 is TGTGCCAGCTCACCACAAGGGCCCCGGGATGGCTACACCTTC.

The CDR3 loop is CSASRSNYGYTF. Here the CDR3 DNA reads TGCAGTGCTAGCCGGTCTAACTATGGCTACACCTTC. V is TRBV20-1 and J is TRBJ1-2; the D is unclear. The germline gives CDR1 DFQATT, CDR2 SNEGSKA (reference sequence). The CDR3 is 12 residues long. V was pared by 3 bases and J by 0 bases, with 5 bases between.

The genes are TRBV29-1 and TRBJ1-2; no reliable D call. Trimming left V 5 bases short and J 4 bases short, with 14 bases between. CDR3 length equals 13 residues. Germline values: CDR1 SQVTM, CDR2 ANQGSEA. Written as DNA, the CDR3 is TGCAGCGTTTTAGACCCCGGCGGCTATGGCTACACCTTC. This gives the protein CSVLDPGGYGYTF.

The rearrangement joins TRBV29-1 to TRBJ1-3, with no clear D. The CDR3 is 13 residues long. CDR1 is SQVTM, CDR2 ANQGSEA, per germline. Between the trimmed V and J ends, which lost 5 bases and 0 bases, there was a span of 8 bases. The CDR3 region is CSVTQLSGNTIYF. The CDR3 DNA is TGCAGCGTTACACAGCTCTCTGGAAACACCATATATTTT.

The V gene is TRBV3-1, the J gene TRBJ1-5; no firm D call. This CDR3 is 14 amino acids long. V dropped 0 bases and J dropped 5 bases, with 8 bases sitting between them. CDR1 is LGHDT, CDR2 YNNKEL, per germline (reference sequence). The chain's CDR3 is CASSQDGPHQPQHF. CDR3 bases: TGTGCCAGCAGCCAAGACGGCCCCCATCAGCCCCAGCATTTT.

The CDR3 coding sequence is TGTGCCAGCAGCTTAGATTCTCTCGGGGAGCTGTTTTTT. It codes for CASSLDSLGELFF. The chain joins TRBV11-2 to TRBJ2-2; D unclear. Trimming took off 0 bases at V and 7 bases at J, with 6 bases between the two ends. The CDR3 spans 13 residues. Germline V gene sequence: CDR1 SGHAT, CDR2 FQNNGV. The full variable domain, its missing parts supplied by reference TRBV11-2 and TRBJ2-2, is EAGVAQSPRYKIIEKRQSVAFWCNPISGHATLYWYQQILGQGPKLLIQFQNNGVVDDSQLPKDRFSAERLKGVDSTLKIQPAKLEDSAVYLCASSLDSLGELFFGEGSRLTVL.

This clonotype appeared once. The CDR3 DNA sequence: TGTGCCAGCAGGCGAACAGCGGGGGAATTCTACGAGCAGTACTTC. Residues: CASRRTAGEFYEQYF. This sequence joins TRBV7-8 and TRBJ2-7; 8 bases align to TRBD2. Losses at the gene ends were 6 bases for V and 3 bases for J; bases not matched to a gene: 10. CDR1 and CDR2 (germline): SGHVS, FQNEAQ. This CDR3 is 15 amino acids long.

J is TRBJ2-3 and V is TRBV20-1, with 7 bases identical to TRBD2. The length of the CDR3 is 17 residues. Germline V gene data show CDR1 as DFQATT and CDR2 as SNEGSKA (reference sequence). V gave up 2 bases and J gave up 8 bases; unmatched junction bases: 19. CDR3 bases: TGCAGTGCTAGAACTTTACTCGGGACTACCGGTTTTGCTACGCAGTATTTT. Translating gives CSARTLLGTTGFATQYF.

This chain uses TRBV5-1 with TRBJ2-1, with TRBD1 matching 9 bases. The V gene's germline CDR1 is SGHRS and CDR2 YFSETQ. Trimming cost V 1 base and J 10 bases; bases outside gene matches: 9. The CDR3 is 15 amino acids. The CDR3 here is CASSLKGTGLREQFF. CDR3 DNA sequence: TGCGCCAGCAGCTTGAAGGGGACAGGGTTACGGGAGCAGTTCTTC.

This CDR3 is CASSLLRSYEQYF. The CDR3 nucleotides read TGTGCCAGCAGTTTACTGCGCTCCTACGAGCAGTACTTC. J is TRBJ2-7 and V is TRBV12-3 or TRBV12-4; D is ambiguous. V lost 2 bases and J lost 0, with 5 bases in between. The CDR3 is 13 residues long.

The chain links TRBV7-2 to TRBJ2-7, with D unclear. Germline V lookup: CDR1 SGHTA, CDR2 FQGNSA. CDR3 length equals 13 residues. V lost 5 bases to trimming and J lost 4 bases, with 12 bases between them. Here the CDR3 DNA reads TGTGCCAGCAGCGCTCAGGTCACGTACGAGCAGTACTTC. It codes for CASSAQVTYEQYF.

V is TRBV9 and J is TRBJ2-5; D unresolved. CDR1 is SGDLS, CDR2 YYNGEE, per germline. This CDR3 comprises 13 residues. The V end lost 4 bases, the J end lost 4 bases, and 11 bases lay between the germline ends. As DNA, the CDR3 is TGTGCCAGCAGCCCCCACTCTGCAGAGACCCAGTACTTC. Translating gives CASSPHSAETQYF.

This clonotype was counted once. The chain joins TRBV28 to TRBJ2-3; D gene uncertain. Trimming pared 3 bases from V and 3 bases from J, leaving 4 bases between. The V gene's germline CDR1 is MDHEN and CDR2 SYDVKM. The CDR3 contains 12 residues. Here the CDR3 reads CASSFRTDTQYF. In DNA, the CDR3 is TGTGCCAGCAGTTTTAGGACAGATACGCAGTATTTT.

This clonotype has a single count. V is TRBV9 and J is TRBJ2-1; 10 bases fit TRBD2. This CDR3 is 15 amino acids long. Germline assignment: CDR1 SGDLS and CDR2 YYNGEE. The V and J ends lost 4 bases and 4 bases, in that order; junction bases with no gene match: 5. The CDR3 region has the DNA TGTGCCAGCAGCCTCGCAGCGGGGGGGTACAATGAGCAGTTCTTC. Its translation is CASSLAAGGYNEQFF.

The chain recombines TRBV20-1 with TRBJ1-2; D is unclear. V gave up 0 bases and J gave up 7 bases, with 15 bases separating them. The CDR3 covers 14 residues. CDR1 is DFQATT and CDR2 is SNEGSKA in the germline V gene (reference sequence). CDR3 bases: TGCAGTGCTAGAGAACCCGGGCAGTTTGCTGGCTACACCTTC. Encoded protein: CSAREPGQFAGYTF.